Below, 29 T cell receptor beta chains from the same sample are listed, as sequenced in a study of low-dose radiotherapy and immunotherapy resistance in tumors. Time point defined: before trial treatment. Priming of first-strand cDNA relied on TRAV- and TRBV-specific primers (covering alpha and beta chains). With a V-primer adapter and a constant-region primer, TCRs were amplified for approximately 19 PCR cycles. TCRdb re-analysed the reads in MiXCR, keeping a single row per CDR3 protein. The sample has under 90,000 distinct CDR3 sequences, around 30% seen once; the top ten hold roughly 11%. Sequenced here: PBMCs, sampled before treatment. The receptors shown here come from a female donor with ovarian cancer.

For this clonotype: A far bigger clonotype differs at one base, so this is likely a read error. V and J are TRBV9 and TRBJ2-7, with D tentatively TRBD2 (6 bases). Germline V gives CDR1 SGDLS, CDR2 YYNGEE. The CDR3 is 14 residues long. The ends were cut back, 4 bases at V and 7 bases at J, with 18 bases in the middle. In nucleotides, the CDR3 is TGTGCCAGCAGCAATTGGCGGGGCGTCGGGGAGCAGTACTTC. It is translated as CASSNWRGVGEQYF.

This chain uses TRBV15 with TRBJ1-2, with D uncertain. Between the trimmed V and J ends, which lost 6 bases and 4 bases, there was a span of 12 bases. Per germline, CDR1 LNHNV and CDR2 YYDKDF (reference sequence). The CDR3 runs to 13 residues. Here the CDR3 reads CATRLEVSYGYTF. CDR3 in DNA: TGTGCCACCAGGTTAGAGGTATCCTATGGCTACACCTTC.

This clonotype was detected ten times or more. The chain is built from TRBV29-1 and TRBJ2-7, with 9 bases identical to TRBD2. Germline-derived CDR1 and CDR2 are SQVTM and ANQGSEA. CDR3 length equals 15 residues. V was pared by 1 base and J by 3 bases, with 7 bases of the junction left unmatched. The CDR3 spells CSVEGALAGYYEQYF. As DNA, the CDR3 is TGCAGCGTTGAAGGGGCGCTAGCGGGGTACTACGAGCAGTACTTC.

On this clonotype: Since a far larger clone is one base different, this is likely a read error. The chain has TRBV7-8 and TRBJ2-1; D is possibly TRBD2 (6 bases). Germline CDR1 is SGHVS and CDR2 is FQNEAQ. Trimming took 1 base from V and 10 from J, leaving 20 bases between them. CDR3 length: 16 residues. The CDR3 spells CASSLGLGGRAREQFF. The CDR3 bases are TGTGCCAGCAGCTTAGGCTTGGGAGGTAGGGCTCGCGAGCAGTTCTTC.

The V and J genes are TRBV9 and TRBJ1-1; TRBD1 matches at 8 bases. After removal of 3 bases from V and 11 bases from J, the junction contained 9 bases not matched to a gene. CDR1 and CDR2 (germline): SGDLS, YYNGEE. This CDR3 region has 13 residues. CDR3 DNA sequence: TGTGCCAGCAGCGCCCGGACAGGGTCGCAGGCTTTCTTT. Amino acids: CASSARTGSQAFF.

This clonotype has ten or more counts. The DNA for the CDR3 is TGTGCCAGCAGTCCTCCCTCCAGAGGCGGTTATAGCAATCAGCCCCAGCATTTT. It specifies CASSPPSRGGYSNQPQHF. V gene TRBV2 combines with J gene TRBJ1-5; D call uncertain. Per germline, CDR1 SNHLY and CDR2 FYNNEI. CDR3 size: 18 residues. Trimming stripped 5 bases from V and 0 bases from J, with 20 bases between.

This clonotype was seen a single time. This chain links TRBV5-1 with TRBJ2-1; D is undetermined. Per germline, CDR1 SGHRS and CDR2 YFSETQ. V was pared by 4 bases and J by 3 bases, with 17 bases between. The CDR3 has 16 amino acids. CDR3 amino acids: CASSTGPRTFYNEQFF. The CDR3 nucleotides read TGCGCCAGCAGCACCGGGCCCCGGACCTTCTACAATGAGCAGTTCTTC.

The gene calls are TRBV28 and TRBJ1-1; possibly TRBD1 for D (5 bases). The CDR3 is made up of 15 amino acids. Germline V CDR1 and CDR2: MDHEN, SYDVKM. Trimming pared 0 bases from V and 2 bases from J, leaving 10 bases between. DNA of the CDR3: TGTGCCAGCAGTTTATGGGGGCCGGATAACACTGAAGCTTTCTTT. This encodes CASSLWGPDNTEAFF.

The rearrangement links TRBV7-8 to TRBJ2-3, with D unclear. The CDR3 covers 14 residues. The V and J ends lost 4 bases and 5 bases respectively, with 13 bases between them. The germline V gene encodes CDR1 SGHVS and CDR2 FQNEAQ. CDR3 region: CASSYQPARDTQYF. The CDR3 DNA follows: TGTGCCAGCAGCTACCAGCCCGCCCGAGATACGCAGTATTTT.

This clonotype was counted between two and nine times. The rearrangement joins TRBV28 to TRBJ2-7; either TRBD1 or TRBD2 may supply D (5 bases each). CDR3 length equals 11 residues. Trimming pared 10 bases from V and 1 base from J, leaving 8 bases between. The V gene's germline CDR1 is MDHEN and CDR2 SYDVKM. CDR3 protein: CAIGASYEQYF. The CDR3, as DNA: TGTGCCATCGGGGCTTCCTACGAGCAGTACTTC.

This clonotype was recorded many times. The J gene is TRBJ1-5, the V gene TRBV28, with no clear D. CDR3 length: 13 residues. Trimming pared 8 bases from V and 3 bases from J, leaving 11 bases between. From germline, CDR1 is MDHEN and CDR2 SYDVKM. CDR3 DNA sequence: TGTGCCAGCCTGGACGACCTCAATCAGCCCCAGCATTTT. It encodes CASLDDLNQPQHF.

Comments on this clonotype: A read error likely explains this, since a far larger clone differs by one base. This chain uses TRBV6-1 with TRBJ2-6; D is unclear. The CDR3 runs 13 residues. Germline CDR1 and CDR2: MNHNS and SASEGT. V was pared by 7 bases and J by 2 bases, with 6 bases between. CDR3: CASNPAGANVLTF. The DNA for the CDR3 is TGTGCCAGCAATCCCGCTGGGGCCAACGTCCTGACTTTC.

A remark on this clonotype: A far larger clone differs by one base, so this is likely a read error. The chain links TRBV2 to TRBJ2-1; D not certain. The CDR3 is 13 amino acids. V was cut by 6 bases and J by 10 bases, with 16 bases left in between. Per germline, CDR1 SNHLY and CDR2 FYNNEI. CDR3 bases: TGTGCCAGCAGGTCCCCCGGTAGGTACGAGCAGTTCTTC. Its protein is CASRSPGRYEQFF. The entire variable domain, with the rest obtained from reference TRBV2 and TRBJ2-1, is as follows: EPEVTQTPSHQVTQMGQEVILRCVPISNHLYFYWYRQILGQKVEFLVSFYNNEISEKSEIFDDQFSVERPDGSNFTLKIRSTKLEDSAMYFCASRSPGRYEQFFGPGTRLTVL.

This clonotype came up many times. This chain joins TRBV7-8 and TRBJ2-3; D gene uncertain. This CDR3 comprises 16 residues. Germline V gives CDR1 SGHVS, CDR2 FQNEAQ. V was shortened by 1 base and J by 2 bases, with 13 bases between the two germline ends. This CDR3 is CASSLVPRPPTDTQYF. For the CDR3, the DNA is TGTGCCAGCAGCTTAGTACCGAGGCCCCCCACAGATACGCAGTATTTT.

The sample holds many counts of this clonotype. The chain combines TRBV4-2 with TRBJ1-6; no firm D call. The CDR3 length is 18 residues. V lost 1 base to trimming and J lost 10 bases, with 23 bases between them. Germline V CDR1 and CDR2: LGHNA, YNFKEQ. CDR3 protein: CASSQVPLDPRVISPLHF. The CDR3 region has the DNA TGTGCCAGCAGCCAAGTTCCCCTCGATCCTAGGGTGATATCACCCCTCCACTTT.

This sequence joins TRBV6-2 or TRBV6-3 and TRBJ2-2; perhaps TRBD2 as D (6 bases). CDR3 length equals 12 residues. In germline, CDR1 is MNHEY, CDR2 SVGEGT. Trimming shortened V by 7 bases and J by 8 bases, and 11 bases separated the two germline ends. The CDR3 DNA is TGTGCCAGCATGGGGGGATTAGGGGAGCTGTTTTTT. It specifies CASMGGLGELFF.

The rearrangement uses TRBV5-3 and TRBJ1-3; no clear D gene. TRBV5-3 carries the ORF label, with uncertain function. This CDR3 comprises 17 residues. The V gene lost 8 bases and the J gene lost 4 bases, with 25 bases spanning the gap. Here the CDR3 DNA reads TGTGCCAGCAGCGACCGGCCTACTCGGATTGGAGGAAACACCATATATTTT. This translates into CASSDRPTRIGGNTIYF.

This clonotype was seen more than once but under ten times. The chain links TRBV5-6 to TRBJ2-5; D is ambiguous. The V and J ends lost 4 bases and 1 base respectively, with 8 bases between them. Germline loops: CDR1 SGHDT, CDR2 YYEEEE. The CDR3 contains 13 residues. CDR3 DNA: TGTGCCAGCAGCCCGGCCTCCCAAGAGACCCAGTACTTC. It yields the protein CASSPASQETQYF.

About this clonotype: A read error may account for a junction end that differs from germline. The V call is TRBV6-2 or TRBV6-3, the J call TRBJ1-5, with D hard to call. Per germline, CDR1 MNHEY and CDR2 SVGEGT. The CDR3 has 13 residues. CDR3 sequence: CACSERRGAPQHF. DNA of the CDR3: TGTGCCTGCAGTGAAAGACGGGGAGCGCCCCAGCATTTT.

There are many counts of this clonotype. The chain couples TRBV20-1 to TRBJ1-4, with D tentatively TRBD1 (5 bases). This CDR3 has 14 residues. Deletions cut 6 bases from V and 3 bases from J, with 14 bases between. The germline V gene encodes CDR1 DFQATT and CDR2 SNEGSKA (reference sequence). This CDR3 reads CSAPGRLSNEKLFF. The CDR3 DNA is TGCAGTGCGCCGGGACGGCTATCTAATGAAAAACTGTTTTTT.

This clonotype appeared many times. The genes are TRBV24-1 and TRBJ1-2; TRBD1 agrees at 9 bases. V gave up 7 bases and J gave up 4 bases; unmatched junction bases: 12. In germline, CDR1 is KGHDR, CDR2 SFDVKD. CDR3 length: 16 residues. CDR3 bases: TGTGCCACCAGCGGGACAGGGTCCGCCGACTCCTATGGCTACACCTTC. Its translation is CATSGTGSADSYGYTF.

This chain links TRBV5-4 with TRBJ1-3; D not resolved. CDR1 and CDR2 (germline): SGHNT, YYREEE (reference sequence). The CDR3 loop spans 14 amino acids. Trimming took off 2 bases at V and 4 bases at J, with 10 bases between the two ends. Here the CDR3 DNA reads TGTGCCAGCAGCTTAGGATCCGAGGGAAACACCATATATTTT. It specifies CASSLGSEGNTIYF.

This chain connects TRBV18 to TRBJ1-2, with 10 bases lining up with TRBD1. V shed 5 bases and J 6 bases; nucleotides not matched to a gene: 6. The CDR3 sequence is 14 residues long. The germline gives CDR1 KGHSH, CDR2 LQKENI. The CDR3 DNA reads as TGTGCCAGCTCAGCTGCCGGGACAGGGGATGGCTACACCTTC. Translated, it gives CASSAAGTGDGYTF.

This chain links TRBV9 with TRBJ1-5; D gene unclear. V was clipped by 4 bases and J by 7 bases, with 12 bases between them. CDR1 is SGDLS, CDR2 YYNGEE, per germline. This CDR3 contains 13 residues. The CDR3 bases are TGTGCCAGCAGCAAGGGAGTGAGACAGCCCCAGCATTTT. As protein: CASSKGVRQPQHF.

This clonotype was observed many times. The rearrangement uses TRBV24-1 and TRBJ2-7; 10 bases agree with TRBD2. With V trimmed by 4 bases and J by 2 bases, 7 bases remained unmatched. Germline CDR1 reads KGHDR; CDR2 reads SFDVKD. The CDR3 is 16 residues long. In DNA, the CDR3 is TGTGCCACCAGTGAGCGAAGGACTAGCGGACCCTACGAGCAGTACTTC. Protein sequence: CATSERRTSGPYEQYF.

This clonotype appeared many times. The chain uses TRBV2 and TRBJ2-5; TRBD2 agrees at 11 bases. The CDR3 spans 15 residues. Germline CDR1 SNHLY, CDR2 FYNNEI. Unmatched junction bases numbered 10, after V lost 7 bases and J lost 6 bases. The CDR3 protein is CASTTSGGLGKTQYF. CDR3 nucleotide sequence: TGTGCCAGCACCACTAGCGGGGGCCTCGGGAAGACCCAGTACTTC. Full variable domain (rest looked up from reference TRBV2 and TRBJ2-5): EPEVTQTPSHQVTQMGQEVILRCVPISNHLYFYWYRQILGQKVEFLVSFYNNEISEKSEIFDDQFSVERPDGSNFTLKIRSTKLEDSAMYFCASTTSGGLGKTQYFGPGTRLLVL.

The J gene is TRBJ2-7, the V gene TRBV7-9, with D perhaps TRBD2 (6 bases). V lost 5 bases, J lost 2 bases, and 19 bases lay in between. Germline lookup yields CDR1 SEHNR and CDR2 FQNEAQ (reference sequence). The CDR3 is 16 amino acids. For the CDR3, the DNA is TGTGCCAGCAGCCCCCTCGGGAGCCGTCGAACCTACGAGCAGTACTTC. Its protein product is CASSPLGSRRTYEQYF.

This clonotype was counted at least ten times. The chain carries TRBV29-1 and TRBJ1-2; perhaps TRBD1 as D (6 bases). The V gene lost 6 bases and the J gene lost 5 bases, with 13 bases spanning the gap. Germline lookup yields CDR1 SQVTM and CDR2 ANQGSEA. CDR3 size: 12 residues. This CDR3 reads CSVAQGAYGYTF. The CDR3 bases are TGCAGCGTCGCACAGGGAGCTTATGGCTACACCTTC.

The J gene is TRBJ1-1, the V gene TRBV29-1, with D perhaps matching TRBD1 (5 bases). The CDR3 runs 12 residues. Per the germline V gene, CDR1 is SQVTM and CDR2 is ANQGSEA. Trimming took off 7 bases at V and 5 bases at J, with 14 bases between the two ends. CDR3 in amino acids: CSATREKTEAFF. CDR3 nucleotides: TGCAGCGCTACCAGGGAGAAGACTGAAGCTTTCTTT. Full variable domain (outside the CDR3, taken from reference TRBV29-1 and TRBJ1-1): SAVISQKPSRDICQRGTSLTIQCQVDSQVTMMFWYRQQPGQSLTLIATANQGSEATYESGFVIDKFPISRPNLTFSTLTVSNMSPEDSSIYLCSATREKTEAFFGQGTRLTVV.